This T cell receptor (beta chain) was obtained from a study of T cell responses to AZD1222 COVID-19 vaccine. The assay was immunoSEQ multiplex PCR, and TCRdb's table has in-frame clones only and misses some. The data show 130,000 to 150,000 clones, approximately 91% seen once. The CDR3 sequence is 13 residues long. Trimming took 1 base from V and 7 from J, leaving 13 bases between them. Per germline, CDR1 GTSNPN and CDR2 SVGIG (reference sequence). Sequencing was performed on peripheral blood, taken 28 days after the second AZD1222 dose. J is TRBJ2-5 and V is TRBV30; a possible D gene is TRBD2 (5 bases). The TCR originated in an adult who received the AZD1222 COVID-19 vaccine. The CDR3 region has the DNA TGTGCCTGGAGTGCGTCTCAGGCGGGGACCCAGTACTTC. This encodes CAWSASQAGTQYF.